One and the same sample provided the 9 T cell receptor beta chains below, sequenced in a study of regulatory T cells in long-lasting Graves disease. Arm-PCR with iRepertoire HTBI primers amplified the CDR3 regions for these TCR beta libraries. A single record per CDR3 protein comes from TCRdb applying MiXCR to the multiplex PCR reads. Of 400,000 to 500,000 distinct CDR3 sequences listed, approximately 14% were seen once; the top ten hold more than 15%. The time point was: newly diagnosed GD, antithyroid drugs for less than 3 months. PBMCs provided the RNA from which the TCR library was made. The data also belong to a second study, concerning T cells in Graves' hyperthyroidism and ophthalmopathy.

The sequences come from peripheral blood mononuclear cells (PBMCs), collected at new diagnosis, from a patient treated with antithyroid drugs. The receptor source for this set is a woman aged 45-65 years with Graves disease.

This clonotype was observed once. Its ends do not fully match the called genes, so a read error is possible. The V and J genes are TRBV10-1 and TRBJ2-1; 9 positions agree with TRBD2. The CDR3 loop spans 15 amino acids. The germline V gene has CDR1 WNHNN and CDR2 SYGVQD (reference sequence). Here the CDR3 reads CASSEGLAGYNGQFF. CDR3 sequence (DNA): TGCGCCAGCAGTGAAGGTCTAGCGGGGTACAATGGGCAGTTCTTC.

Turning to this clonotype: Since a much larger clone is just one base distant, this may be a read error. The V gene is TRBV11-2, the J gene TRBJ2-7; tentatively, D is TRBD1 (5 bases). V lost 5 bases to trimming and J lost 1 base, with 18 bases between them. This CDR3 has 16 residues. The V gene's germline CDR1 is SGHAT and CDR2 FQNNGV. The CDR3 nucleotides read TGTGCCAGCAGCCGTGACAGCCCAGTCCCTTCCTACGAGCAGTACTTC. It specifies CASSRDSPVPSYEQYF.

The chain uses TRBV4-1 and TRBJ2-2, with 7 bases lining up with TRBD2. The germline V gene encodes CDR1 MGHRA and CDR2 YSYEKL. V lost 4 bases, J lost 5 bases, and 10 bases stayed unmatched. The CDR3 spans 16 residues. The CDR3 sequence: CASSPWTSSITGELFF. The CDR3 DNA reads TGCGCCAGCAGCCCCTGGACTAGTTCGATTACCGGGGAGCTGTTTTTT.

This CDR3 is CASSSLAGNTGELFF. The CDR3 nucleotides are TGTGCCAGCAGCTCGCTAGCGGGGAACACCGGGGAGCTGTTTTTT. The genes are TRBV5-6 and TRBJ2-2; TRBD2 matches 8 bases. CDR3 length: 15 amino acids. CDR1 and CDR2 from the germline V gene are SGHDT and YYEEEE. Losses at the gene ends were 3 bases for V and 1 base for J; bases not matched to a gene: 2.

The table lists this clonotype with many counts. This chain joins TRBV28 and TRBJ1-6; 12 nucleotides agree with TRBD1. Looked up from germline, CDR1 is MDHEN and CDR2 is SYDVKM. CDR3 length equals 14 residues. With V trimmed by 4 bases and J by 9 bases, 1 base remained unmatched. For the CDR3, the DNA is TGTGCCAGCAGTTCGGGACAGGGGGCTTCACCCCTCCACTTT. It specifies CASSSGQGASPLHF.

Many counts were recorded for this clonotype. J is TRBJ2-3 and V is TRBV30, with unresolved D. The CDR3 runs to 11 residues. Looked up from germline, CDR1 is GTSNPN and CDR2 is SVGIG (reference sequence). V gave up 1 base and J gave up 4 bases, with 3 bases separating them. The CDR3 is CAWSDSDTQYF. The CDR3 DNA reads as TGTGCCTGGAGTGATTCAGATACGCAGTATTTT. Using reference TRBV30 and TRBJ2-3 for the parts outside the CDR3, the full variable domain is SQTIHQWPATLVQPVGSPLSLECTVEGTSNPNLYWYRQAAGRGLQLLFYSVGIGQISSEVPQNLSASRPQDRQFILSSKKLLLSDSGFYLCAWSDSDTQYFGPGTRLTVL.

This clonotype was seen ten or more times. J is TRBJ2-2 and V is TRBV12-3 or TRBV12-4, with 9 bases matching TRBD1. CDR3 length equals 15 residues. The ends lost 6 bases at V and 3 bases at J; junction bases unmatched: 5. The CDR3 nucleotides are TGTGCCAGCAGACGAACAGGGGGCGACACCGGGGAGCTGTTTTTT. This gives the protein CASRRTGGDTGELFF.

This clonotype has more than one count but fewer than ten. This sequence joins TRBV30 and TRBJ2-7; D uncertain. From germline, CDR1 is GTSNPN and CDR2 SVGIG (reference sequence). With 1 base removed from V and 3 bases from J, the gap between germline ends came to 7 bases. The CDR3 has 12 amino acids. CDR3 nucleotides: TGTGCCTGGAGTGGGCAGCACTACGAGCAGTACTTC. Translated, it gives CAWSGQHYEQYF.

This clonotype was observed at least ten times. The chain combines TRBV3-1 with TRBJ1-2, with unresolved D. The CDR3 is 15 residues long. The ends were cut back, 1 base at V and 4 bases at J, with 13 bases in the middle. Per the germline V gene, CDR1 is LGHDT and CDR2 is YNNKEL (reference sequence). The CDR3 spells CASSQVGISSYGYTF. The CDR3 DNA reads as TGTGCCAGCAGCCAAGTGGGGATATCAAGCTATGGCTACACCTTC.